The rows below give T cell receptor beta chains drawn from one sample of a study of response to subunit inactivated influenza vaccine. TCRdb re-analysed the RT-PCR reads in MiXCR, keeping a single row per CDR3 protein. The repertoire holds about 300,000 distinct CDR3 sequences, with around 20% as singletons. The sequenced sample was PBMCs from blood, obtained approximately 20 months after vaccination. The receptors shown here come from a man aged 50 to 69 who received an inactivated influenza vaccine. CDR3s include the opening cysteine and the closing phenylalanine or tryptophan. A D gene is named only where the DNA matches it firmly. Only some rows state a clone size, as once, few, many or a class for expanded clones.

size	D	J	V	CDR3	DNA
few	-	TRBJ1-3	TRBV10-3	CAISEFGFTGNTIYF	TGTGCCATCAGTGAGTTTGGCTTTACTGGAAACACCATATATTTT
-	TRBD1	TRBJ1-1	TRBV12-3/TRBV12-4	CASSYQDRPNTEAFF	TGTGCCAGCAGTTACCAGGACAGGCCAAACACTGAAGCTTTCTTT
-	-	TRBJ1-1	TRBV5-1	CASSLGSGAFF	TGCGCCAGCAGCTTGGGCAGTGGAGCTTTCTTT
-	TRBD2	TRBJ2-3	TRBV5-1	CASSLLTKTSGSFGTDTQYF	TGCGCCAGCAGCCTGCTCACCAAGACTAGCGGGAGTTTCGGCACAGATACGCAGTATTTT
few	-	TRBJ2-2	TRBV6-1	CASSPGPANTGELFF	TGTGCCAGCAGCCCCGGTCCAGCGAACACCGGGGAGCTGTTTTTT
few	-	TRBJ1-2	TRBV27	CASSLYSGVYYGYTF	TGTGCCAGCAGTTTATACAGCGGCGTATACTATGGCTACACCTTC
-	-	TRBJ1-5	TRBV6-2/TRBV6-3	CASSPRQYSNQPQHF	TGTGCCAGCAGTCCCAGGCAGTATAGCAATCAGCCCCAGCATTTT
few	-	TRBJ2-1	TRBV5-1	CASSDRDNSYNEQFF	TGCGCCAGCAGCGACCGGGACAACTCCTACAATGAGCAGTTCTTC
many	TRBD2	TRBJ2-7	TRBV7-9	CASSPWAGGPGHEQYF	TGTGCCAGCAGCCCCTGGGCGGGAGGGCCGGGTCATGAGCAGTACTTC
-	-	TRBJ1-6	TRBV12-3/TRBV12-4	CASSFSGTYNSPLHF	TGTGCCAGCAGTTTCAGTGGCACCTATAATTCACCCCTCCACTTT
few	TRBD1	TRBJ2-1	TRBV6-2/TRBV6-3	CAAGGTYNEQFF	TGTGCAGCAGGGGGCACCTACAATGAGCAGTTCTTC
many	-	TRBJ2-2	TRBV3-1	CASSRGDESGELFF	TGTGCCAGCAGCCGGGGGGACGAGTCCGGGGAGCTGTTTTTT
few	TRBD2	TRBJ2-3	TRBV10-3	CAIKPGLGISTDTQYF	TGTGCCATCAAACCGGGACTAGGAATATCCACAGATACGCAGTATTTT
-	-	TRBJ2-3	TRBV12-3/TRBV12-4	CATSPGRRGGITDTQYF	TGTGCCACCAGCCCAGGAAGGAGGGGAGGCATAACAGATACGCAGTATTTT
-	-	TRBJ2-7	TRBV11-2	CASSLALSRFLYEQYF	TGTGCCAGCAGCTTAGCCCTCTCCAGGTTCCTCTACGAGCAGTACTTC
-	-	TRBJ1-2	TRBV4-2	CASSQEVSDASGYTF	TGTGCCAGCAGCCAAGAAGTATCGGACGCATCGGGCTACACCTTC
many	-	TRBJ1-3	TRBV11-2	CASSLGPSSGNTIYF	TGTGCCAGCAGCTTAGGACCGAGCTCTGGAAACACCATATATTTT
-	TRBD2	TRBJ2-5	TRBV5-1	CASSLGAGPRAGVWETQYF	TGCGCCAGCAGCTTGGGAGCGGGCCCGAGGGCGGGGGTCTGGGAGACCCAGTACTTC
many	TRBD1	TRBJ1-1	TRBV7-3	CASSPTSGTGGTEAFF	TGTGCCAGCAGCCCAACCTCAGGGACAGGGGGCACTGAAGCTTTCTTT
-	-	TRBJ2-4	TRBV12-3/TRBV12-4	CASSSNYRLDIQYF	TGTGCCAGCAGTTCTAACTATCGCCTGGACATTCAGTACTTC
many	TRBD1	TRBJ2-3	TRBV5-1	CASSLEDRGPDTQYF	TGCGCCAGCAGCTTGGAGGACAGGGGCCCAGATACGCAGTATTTT
-	-	TRBJ2-6	TRBV4-2	CASSQELGSSGANVLTF	TGTGCCAGCAGCCAAGAATTGGGATCCTCTGGGGCCAACGTCCTGACTTTC
few	-	TRBJ1-6	TRBV20-1	CSARNPGLNSPLHF	TGCAGTGCTAGGAATCCGGGACTAAATTCACCCCTCCACTTT
few	-	TRBJ1-4	TRBV4-1	CASSQDRPRTEKLFF	TGCGCCAGCAGCCAAGATCGACCCAGGACTGAAAAACTGTTTTTT
-	TRBD2	TRBJ2-7	TRBV7-8	CASSLVRASGSSYEQYF	TGTGCCAGCAGCTTAGTAAGGGCTAGCGGGAGCTCCTACGAGCAGTACTTC
many	-	TRBJ2-1	TRBV12-3/TRBV12-4	CASSLALMGADNEQFF	TGTGCCAGCAGTTTAGCGCTCATGGGAGCTGACAATGAGCAGTTCTTC
many	-	TRBJ1-2	TRBV5-4	CASSLDGTNYGYTF	TGTGCCAGCAGCTTGGACGGAACTAACTATGGCTACACCTTC
-	-	TRBJ2-3	TRBV12-3/TRBV12-4	CASSFGRRGDTQYF	TGTGCCAGCAGTTTTGGCAGGCGAGGAGATACGCAGTATTTT
-	TRBD1	TRBJ2-7	TRBV29-1	CSVRTGLPYEQYF	TGCAGCGTCCGGACAGGCCTACCCTACGAGCAGTACTTC
few	TRBD2	TRBJ2-4	TRBV6-2/TRBV6-3	CASSPLRASGQGLDIQYF	TGTGCCAGCAGTCCACTCCGGGCTAGCGGACAAGGGTTGGACATTCAGTACTTC
-	-	TRBJ1-1	TRBV5-4	CASSFNTDGTEAFF	TGTGCCAGCAGCTTTAATACGGATGGGACTGAAGCTTTCTTT
-	TRBD2	TRBJ2-1	TRBV5-5	CASSEGTSGIYNEQFF	TGTGCCAGCAGCGAAGGGACTAGCGGGATCTACAATGAGCAGTTCTTC
-	-	TRBJ2-7	TRBV3-1	CASSQSGRSYEQYF	TGTGCCAGCAGCCAATCTGGCAGATCCTACGAGCAGTACTTC
-	TRBD1	TRBJ1-1	TRBV5-4	CASSMTGGGNTEAFF	TGTGCCAGCAGCATGACAGGGGGTGGGAACACTGAAGCTTTCTTT
few	-	TRBJ2-7	TRBV7-9	CASSPTGEQYF	TGTGCCAGCAGCCCGACAGGAGAGCAGTACTTC
-	-	TRBJ1-4	TRBV2	CASSYQGSRNEKLFF	TGTGCCAGCAGTTACCAGGGTTCGAGGAATGAAAAACTGTTTTTT
few	TRBD1	TRBJ1-5	TRBV5-1	CASSKGQGDQPQHF	TGCGCCAGCAGCAAGGGACAGGGGGATCAGCCCCAGCATTTT
-	-	TRBJ1-2	TRBV20-1	CSARFRNGYTF	TGCAGTGCTAGGTTCAGGAATGGCTACACCTTC
-	-	TRBJ1-5	TRBV20-1	CSAREVLGPQHF	TGCAGTGCTAGAGAAGTATTGGGGCCCCAGCATTTT
few	-	TRBJ1-2	TRBV15	CATSRDRGRTAGYTF	TGTGCCACCAGCAGAGATCGAGGCAGAACCGCAGGCTACACCTTC
few	TRBD1	TRBJ1-4	TRBV24-1	CATGTGLREKLFF	TGTGCCACCGGGACAGGGCTTCGCGAAAAACTGTTTTTT
-	-	TRBJ2-3	TRBV20-1	CSARRTGTDTQYF	TGCAGTGCTAGACGGACTGGCACAGATACGCAGTATTTT